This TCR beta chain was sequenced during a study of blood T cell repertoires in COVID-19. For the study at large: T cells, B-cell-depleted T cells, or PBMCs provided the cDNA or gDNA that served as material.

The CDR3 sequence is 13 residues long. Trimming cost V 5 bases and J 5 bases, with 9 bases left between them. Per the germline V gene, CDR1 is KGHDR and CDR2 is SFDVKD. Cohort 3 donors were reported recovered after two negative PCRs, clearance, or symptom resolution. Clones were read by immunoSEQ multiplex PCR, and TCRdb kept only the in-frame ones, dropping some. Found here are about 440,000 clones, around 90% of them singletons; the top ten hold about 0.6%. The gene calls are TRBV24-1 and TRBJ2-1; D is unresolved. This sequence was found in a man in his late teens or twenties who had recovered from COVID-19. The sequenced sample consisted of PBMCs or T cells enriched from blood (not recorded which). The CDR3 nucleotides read TGTGCCACCAGTGGTTCAGGAAACAATGAGCAGTTCTTC. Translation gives CATSGSGNNEQFF.